One TCR beta chain is described in this entry. This CDR3 is built from 16 residues. Germline CDR1 LGHNA, CDR2 YSLEER. After removal of 0 bases from V and 5 bases from J, the junction contained 10 bases not matched to a gene. The data are from a study of blood T cell repertoires in COVID-19. Enrollment of patients from Seattle took place during active infection, with longitudinal follow-up. Measured with immunoSEQ multiplex PCR; TCRdb has only the in-frame clones, and not every one. The table lists around 76,000 clones, about 85% of them singletons. The sample consisted of peripheral blood. The source of this sequence is a man in his forties or fifties with COVID-19, enrolled during active disease. This sequence joins TRBV4-3 and TRBJ2-7; 7 bases align to TRBD1. CDR3: CASSQEGAYRGNEQYF. DNA for the CDR3: TGCGCCAGCAGCCAAGAAGGAGCCTACAGGGGAAACGAGCAGTACTTC.